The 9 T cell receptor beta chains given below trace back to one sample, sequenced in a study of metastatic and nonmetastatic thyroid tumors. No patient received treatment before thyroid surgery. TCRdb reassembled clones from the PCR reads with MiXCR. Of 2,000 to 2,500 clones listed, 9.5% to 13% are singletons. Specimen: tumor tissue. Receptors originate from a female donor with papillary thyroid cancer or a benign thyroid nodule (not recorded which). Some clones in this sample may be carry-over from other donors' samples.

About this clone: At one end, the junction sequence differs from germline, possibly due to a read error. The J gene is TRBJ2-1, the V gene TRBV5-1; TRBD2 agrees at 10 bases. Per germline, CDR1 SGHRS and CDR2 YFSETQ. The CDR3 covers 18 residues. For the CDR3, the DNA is TGCGCCAGCAGCGTGACACCGGGACTAGCGTGGGGCGGGAGCGAGCAGCTCTTC. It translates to CASSVTPGLAWGGSEQLF.

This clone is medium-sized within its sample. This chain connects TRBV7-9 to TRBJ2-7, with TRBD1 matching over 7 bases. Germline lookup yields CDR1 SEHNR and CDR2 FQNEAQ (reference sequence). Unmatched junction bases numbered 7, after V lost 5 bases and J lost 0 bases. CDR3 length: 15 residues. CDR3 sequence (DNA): TGTGCCAGCAGCCCCAGGGGGACAGTCTCCTACGAGCAGTACTTC. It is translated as CASSPRGTVSYEQYF.

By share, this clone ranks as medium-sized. CDR3 coding DNA: TGTGCCAGCAGCCCCGACAGAAGAAACACCGGGGAGCTGTTTTTT. It codes for CASSPDRRNTGELFF. This chain uses TRBV11-2 with TRBJ2-2; D might be TRBD1 (5 bases). Germline loops: CDR1 SGHAT, CDR2 FQNNGV. V shed 5 bases and J shed 2 bases, with 12 bases lying between them. The CDR3 has 15 amino acids.

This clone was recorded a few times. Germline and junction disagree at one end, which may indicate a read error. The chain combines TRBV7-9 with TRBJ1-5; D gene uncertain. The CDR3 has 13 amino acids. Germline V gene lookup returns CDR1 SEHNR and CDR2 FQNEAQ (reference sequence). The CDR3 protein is CASSDIAGQHQHF. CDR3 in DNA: TGTGCCAGCAGCGACATAGCGGGTCAGCACCAGCATTTT.

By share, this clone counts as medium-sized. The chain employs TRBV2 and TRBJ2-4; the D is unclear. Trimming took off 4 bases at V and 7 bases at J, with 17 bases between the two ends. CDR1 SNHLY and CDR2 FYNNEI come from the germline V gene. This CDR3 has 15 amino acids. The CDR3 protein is CASSVSEEPTNIQYF. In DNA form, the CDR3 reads TGTGCCAGCAGTGTATCTGAAGAACCGACCAACATTCAGTACTTC.

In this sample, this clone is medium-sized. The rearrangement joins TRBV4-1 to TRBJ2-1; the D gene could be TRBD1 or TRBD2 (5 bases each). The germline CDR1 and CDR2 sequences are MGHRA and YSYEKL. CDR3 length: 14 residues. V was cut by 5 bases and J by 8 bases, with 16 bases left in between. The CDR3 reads CASSSGTAGDEQFF. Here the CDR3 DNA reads TGCGCCAGCAGCTCCGGGACGGCTGGGGATGAGCAGTTCTTC.

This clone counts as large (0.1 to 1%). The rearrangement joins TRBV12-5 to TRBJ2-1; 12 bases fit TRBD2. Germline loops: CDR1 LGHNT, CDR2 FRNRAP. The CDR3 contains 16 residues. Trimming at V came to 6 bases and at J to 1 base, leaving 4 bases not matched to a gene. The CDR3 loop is CASGLLAGGSYNEQFF. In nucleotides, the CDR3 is TGTGCTAGTGGATTACTAGCGGGGGGATCCTACAATGAGCAGTTCTTC.

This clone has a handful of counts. CDR3 coding DNA: TGTGCCAGCAGTTCTGCGGGACAGGGGAGGGGATACTACGAGCAGTACTTC. Translated: CASSSAGQGRGYYEQYF. This chain joins TRBV27 and TRBJ2-7; the match to TRBD1 covers 10 bases. The CDR3 runs to 17 residues. Germline V CDR1 and CDR2: MNHEY, SMNVEV (reference sequence). V trimming: 4 bases; J trimming: 3 bases; junction bases outside the gene matches: 12.

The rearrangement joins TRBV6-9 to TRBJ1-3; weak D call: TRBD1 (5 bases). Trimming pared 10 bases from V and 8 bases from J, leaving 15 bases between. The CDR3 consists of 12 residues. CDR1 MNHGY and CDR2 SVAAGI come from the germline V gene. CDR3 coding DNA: TGTGCCATTACCAGGGTAGTAGACACCATATATTTT. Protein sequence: CAITRVVDTIYF.